These 10 T cell receptor beta chains were sequenced from one sample in a study of type 1 regulatory T cells. Their cognate antigens are unknown. TCRdb redid the calling of the reads with MiXCR, one entry per CDR3 protein. The table has about 62,000 distinct CDR3 sequences, 62% seen once; the top ten hold 1.8%. The material sequenced was cultured non-Tr1 T cells, either the whole culture or a sorted T cell fraction (not recorded which). The receptor set was obtained from a human donor in good health.

The genes are TRBV20-1 and TRBJ2-6, with 7 bases that match TRBD1. The V gene's germline CDR1 is DFQATT and CDR2 SNEGSKA (reference sequence). J gave up 1 base and V 6 bases, and 6 bases lay outside the gene matches. This CDR3 region has 15 residues. CDR3 in amino acids: CSARQGSSGANVLTF. The DNA for the CDR3 is TGCAGTGCCAGACAGGGTTCGTCTGGGGCCAACGTCCTGACTTTC.

The J gene is TRBJ2-5, the V gene TRBV20-1, with 7 nucleotides matching TRBD2. V dropped 6 bases and J dropped 4; count of bases not matched to a gene: 11. CDR3 length: 14 residues. The germline gives CDR1 DFQATT, CDR2 SNEGSKA (reference sequence). CDR3 loop: CSALGREFTETQYF. In DNA, the CDR3 is TGCAGTGCCCTCGGGCGGGAGTTTACAGAGACCCAGTACTTC.

DNA of the CDR3: TGCGCCAGCAGCACGGGACTAGCGGGAGGGCCGGGTGAGCAGTACTTC. This translates into CASSTGLAGGPGEQYF. The chain carries TRBV5-1 and TRBJ2-7; 16 bases agree with TRBD2. Germline CDR1 reads SGHRS; CDR2 reads YFSETQ. The CDR3 totals 16 residues. Trimming took 4 bases from V and 7 from J; bases not matched to a gene: 8.

This clonotype was seen a single time. This chain joins TRBV5-1 and TRBJ2-2; 8 bases agree with TRBD2. This CDR3 region has 15 residues. The V and J ends lost 4 bases and 2 bases, in that order; junction bases with no gene match: 4. Germline assignment: CDR1 SGHRS and CDR2 YFSETQ. The CDR3 region has the DNA TGCGCCAGCAGCGGCGGGGGGAGAAACACCGGGGAGCTGTTTTTT. Translation: CASSGGGRNTGELFF.

V usage is TRBV7-3 and J usage is TRBJ2-3, with D tentatively TRBD2 (5 bases). This CDR3 contains 15 residues. Trimming removed 5 bases at V and 1 base at J, with 13 bases between. CDR1 is SGHTA and CDR2 is FQGTGA in the germline V gene. In DNA form, the CDR3 reads TGTGCCAGCAGCGAGGGCGGGCCCGGCACAGATACGCAGTATTTT. Its translation is CASSEGGPGTDTQYF.

The chain is built from TRBV10-3 and TRBJ2-5; the D is unclear. V gave up 5 bases and J gave up 1 base, with 14 bases separating them. Germline V gene sequence: CDR1 ENHRY, CDR2 SYGVKD. This CDR3 contains 15 residues. CDR3 sequence (DNA): TGTGCCATCAGTATGCAGGAGACCGCCCAAGAGACCCAGTACTTC. Translated: CAISMQETAQETQYF.

The chain combines TRBV5-6 with TRBJ1-5; D gene uncertain. The length of the CDR3 is 14 residues. Germline V gene lookup returns CDR1 SGHDT and CDR2 YYEEEE. V was clipped by 0 bases and J by 7 bases, with 11 bases between them. CDR3: CASSLGGHGQPQHF. CDR3 nucleotide sequence: TGTGCCAGCAGCTTGGGTGGGCATGGACAGCCCCAGCATTTT.

The CDR3 DNA sequence: TGCAGTGCTAGTTCGGGCGCGGGCACAGATACGCAGTATTTT. Translated: CSASSGAGTDTQYF. The V call is TRBV20-1, the J call TRBJ2-3; D is unresolved. Trimming cost V 3 bases and J 1 base, with 11 bases left between them. Germline assignment: CDR1 DFQATT and CDR2 SNEGSKA (reference sequence). The CDR3 spans 14 residues.

The CDR3 coding sequence is TGCAGCGAAGCGGAGAGCACAGATACGCAGTATTTT. Translated: CSEAESTDTQYF. The chain uses TRBV29-1 and TRBJ2-3; D possibly corresponds to TRBD2 (5 bases). Per the germline V gene, CDR1 is SQVTM and CDR2 is ANQGSEA. The CDR3 is made up of 12 amino acids. Trimming stripped 7 bases from V and 0 bases from J, with 8 bases between.

The chain links TRBV27 to TRBJ2-7; unclear D gene. The CDR3 is 13 amino acids. With 6 bases removed from V and 1 base from J, the gap between germline ends came to 10 bases. CDR1 is MNHEY and CDR2 is SMNVEV in the germline V gene (reference sequence). The CDR3 DNA reads as TGTGCCAGCAGCCCGGACGGATCCTACGAGCAGTACTTC. This translates into CASSPDGSYEQYF.